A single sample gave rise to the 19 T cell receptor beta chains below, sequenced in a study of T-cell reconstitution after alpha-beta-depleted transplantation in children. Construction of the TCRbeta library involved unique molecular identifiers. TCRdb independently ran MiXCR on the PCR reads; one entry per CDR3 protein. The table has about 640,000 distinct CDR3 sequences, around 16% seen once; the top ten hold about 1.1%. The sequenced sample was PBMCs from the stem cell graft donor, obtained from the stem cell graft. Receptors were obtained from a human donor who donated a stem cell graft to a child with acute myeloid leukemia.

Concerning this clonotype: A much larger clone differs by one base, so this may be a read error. The CDR3 bases are TGTGCCATCAGAACGAACACTGAAGCTTTCTTT. Protein sequence: CAIRTNTEAFF. V gene TRBV10-3 combines with J gene TRBJ1-1; D call uncertain. The germline V and J ends were trimmed by 6 bases and 1 base, with 3 bases remaining between them. CDR3 length equals 11 residues. Per the germline V gene, CDR1 is ENHRY and CDR2 is SYGVKD.

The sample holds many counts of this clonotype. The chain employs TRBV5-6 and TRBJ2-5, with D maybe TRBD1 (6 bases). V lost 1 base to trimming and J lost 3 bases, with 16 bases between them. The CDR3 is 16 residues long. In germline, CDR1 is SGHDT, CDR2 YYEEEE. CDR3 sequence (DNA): TGTGCCAGCAGCTTGTGGGGTCAGGGGCGTAAAGAGACCCAGTACTTC. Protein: CASSLWGQGRKETQYF.

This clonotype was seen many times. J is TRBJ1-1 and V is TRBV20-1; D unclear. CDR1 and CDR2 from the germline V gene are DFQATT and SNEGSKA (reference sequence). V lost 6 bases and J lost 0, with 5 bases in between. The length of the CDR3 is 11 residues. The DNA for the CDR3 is TGCAGTGCCACGATGAACACTGAAGCTTTCTTT. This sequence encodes CSATMNTEAFF.

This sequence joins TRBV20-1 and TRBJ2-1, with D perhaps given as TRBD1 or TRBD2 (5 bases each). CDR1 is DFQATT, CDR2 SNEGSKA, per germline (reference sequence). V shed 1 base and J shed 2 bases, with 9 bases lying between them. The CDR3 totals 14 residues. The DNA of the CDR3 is TGCAGTGCTAGAGTCGGGGCAACCTACAATGAGCAGTTCTTC. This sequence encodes CSARVGATYNEQFF.

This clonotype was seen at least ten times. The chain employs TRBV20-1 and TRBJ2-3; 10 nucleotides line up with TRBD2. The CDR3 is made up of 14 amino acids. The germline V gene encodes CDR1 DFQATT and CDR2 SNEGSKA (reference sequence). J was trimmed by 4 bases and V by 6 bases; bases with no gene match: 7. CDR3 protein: CSAPRAGGPDTQYF. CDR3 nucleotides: TGCAGTGCCCCGAGAGCGGGGGGGCCAGATACGCAGTATTTT.

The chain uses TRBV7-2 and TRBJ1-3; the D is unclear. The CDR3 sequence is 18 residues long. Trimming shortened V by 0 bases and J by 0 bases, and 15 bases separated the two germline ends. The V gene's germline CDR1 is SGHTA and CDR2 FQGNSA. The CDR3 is CASSLAPGIPSSGNTIYF. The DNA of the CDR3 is TGTGCCAGCAGCTTAGCGCCGGGGATCCCGAGCTCTGGAAACACCATATATTTT.

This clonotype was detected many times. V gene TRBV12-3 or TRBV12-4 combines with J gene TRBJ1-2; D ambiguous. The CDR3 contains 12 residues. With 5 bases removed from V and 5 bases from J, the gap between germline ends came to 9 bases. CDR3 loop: CASSPDGYGYTF. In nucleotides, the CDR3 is TGTGCCAGCAGTCCAGACGGATATGGCTACACCTTC.

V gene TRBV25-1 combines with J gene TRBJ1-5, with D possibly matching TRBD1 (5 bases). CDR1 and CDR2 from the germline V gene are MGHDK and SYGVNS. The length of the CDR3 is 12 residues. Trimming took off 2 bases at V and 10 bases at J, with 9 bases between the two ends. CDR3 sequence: CASSEGGLPQHF. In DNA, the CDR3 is TGTGCCAGCAGTGAAGGGGGACTACCCCAGCATTTT.

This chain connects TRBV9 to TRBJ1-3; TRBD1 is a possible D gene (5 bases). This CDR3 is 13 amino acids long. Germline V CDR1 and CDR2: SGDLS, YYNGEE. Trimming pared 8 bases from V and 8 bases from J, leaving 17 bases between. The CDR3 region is CASRKGAVDTIYF. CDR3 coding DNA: TGTGCCAGTCGCAAAGGGGCGGTCGACACCATATATTTT.

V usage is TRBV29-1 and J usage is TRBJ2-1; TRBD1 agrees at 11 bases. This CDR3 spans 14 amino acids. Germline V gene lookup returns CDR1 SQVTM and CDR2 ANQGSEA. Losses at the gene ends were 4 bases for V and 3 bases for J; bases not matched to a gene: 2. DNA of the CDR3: TGCAGCGTTGGGGACAGGGGGGGCTACAATGAGCAGTTCTTC. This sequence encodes CSVGDRGGYNEQFF.

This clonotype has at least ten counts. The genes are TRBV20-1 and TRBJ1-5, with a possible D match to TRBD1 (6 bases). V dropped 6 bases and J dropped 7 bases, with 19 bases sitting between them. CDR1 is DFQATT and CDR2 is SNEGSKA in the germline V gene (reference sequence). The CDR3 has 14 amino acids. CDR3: CSASQQGRGQPQHF. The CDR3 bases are TGCAGTGCCTCACAACAGGGACGAGGCCAGCCCCAGCATTTT.

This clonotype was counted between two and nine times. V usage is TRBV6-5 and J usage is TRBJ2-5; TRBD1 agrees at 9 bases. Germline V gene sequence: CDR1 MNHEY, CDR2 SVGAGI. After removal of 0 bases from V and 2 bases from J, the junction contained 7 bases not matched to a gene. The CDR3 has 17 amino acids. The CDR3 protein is CASSYSGTGNIQETQYF. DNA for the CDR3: TGTGCCAGCAGTTACTCCGGGACAGGGAACATACAAGAGACCCAGTACTTC.

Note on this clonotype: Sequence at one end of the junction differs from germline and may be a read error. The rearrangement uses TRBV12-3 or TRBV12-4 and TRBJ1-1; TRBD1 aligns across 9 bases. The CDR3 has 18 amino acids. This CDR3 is CTSSPDRGRRGRNTEAFF. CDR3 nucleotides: TGTACCAGCAGCCCAGACAGGGGGAGGAGAGGACGAAACACTGAAGCTTTCTTT.

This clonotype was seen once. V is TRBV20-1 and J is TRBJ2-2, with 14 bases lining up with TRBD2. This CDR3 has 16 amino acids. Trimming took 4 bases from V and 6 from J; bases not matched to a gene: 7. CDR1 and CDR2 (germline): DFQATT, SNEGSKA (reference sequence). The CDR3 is CSATTSGGAGSGELFF. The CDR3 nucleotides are TGCAGTGCTACGACTAGCGGGGGGGCCGGGTCCGGGGAGCTGTTTTTT.

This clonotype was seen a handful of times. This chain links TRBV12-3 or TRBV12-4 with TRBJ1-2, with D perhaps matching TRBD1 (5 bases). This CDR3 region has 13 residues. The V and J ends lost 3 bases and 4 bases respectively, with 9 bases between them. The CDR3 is CASSFAGIYGYTF. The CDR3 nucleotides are TGTGCCAGCAGTTTTGCAGGGATCTATGGCTACACCTTC.

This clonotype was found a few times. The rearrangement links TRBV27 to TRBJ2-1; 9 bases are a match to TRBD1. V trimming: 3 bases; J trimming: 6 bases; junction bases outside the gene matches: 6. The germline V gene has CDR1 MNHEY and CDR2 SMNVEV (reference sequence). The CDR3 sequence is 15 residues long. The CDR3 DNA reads TGTGCCAGCAGTTTGGGGACAGGGTTCGTCAATGAGCAGTTCTTC. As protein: CASSLGTGFVNEQFF.

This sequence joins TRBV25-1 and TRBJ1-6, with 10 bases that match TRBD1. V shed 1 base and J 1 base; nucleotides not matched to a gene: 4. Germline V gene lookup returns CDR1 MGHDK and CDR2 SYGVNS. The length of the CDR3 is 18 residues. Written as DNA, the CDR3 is TGTGCCAGCAGTGAATTGGACAGGGGGATTTCCTATAATTCACCCCTCCACTTT. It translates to CASSELDRGISYNSPLHF.

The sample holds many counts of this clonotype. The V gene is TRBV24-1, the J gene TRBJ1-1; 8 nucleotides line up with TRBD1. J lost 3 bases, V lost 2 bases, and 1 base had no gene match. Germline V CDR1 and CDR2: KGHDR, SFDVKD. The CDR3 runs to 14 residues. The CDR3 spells CATSDSTGDTEAFF. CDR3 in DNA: TGTGCCACCAGTGATTCGACAGGGGACACTGAAGCTTTCTTT.

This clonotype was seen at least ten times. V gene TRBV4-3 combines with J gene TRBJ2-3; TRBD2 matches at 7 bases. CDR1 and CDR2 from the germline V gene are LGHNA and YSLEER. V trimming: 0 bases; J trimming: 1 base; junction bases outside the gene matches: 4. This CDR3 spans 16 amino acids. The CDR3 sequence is CASSQDPSGGTDTQYF. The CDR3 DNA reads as TGCGCCAGCAGCCAAGACCCCAGCGGGGGCACAGATACGCAGTATTTT.